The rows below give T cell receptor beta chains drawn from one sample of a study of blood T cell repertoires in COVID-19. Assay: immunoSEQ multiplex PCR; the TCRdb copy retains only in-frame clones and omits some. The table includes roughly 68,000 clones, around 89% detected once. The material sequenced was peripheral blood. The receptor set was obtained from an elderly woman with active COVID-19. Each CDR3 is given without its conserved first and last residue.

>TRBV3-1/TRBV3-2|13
ASSQVGQGNSPLH
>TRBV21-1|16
ASPAGLGQRGENTEAF
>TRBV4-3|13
ASSQESGLESGYT
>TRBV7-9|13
ASSLETSGDYEQY
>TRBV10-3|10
AISGLGETQY
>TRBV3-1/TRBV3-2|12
ASSPGQGLQPQH
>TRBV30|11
AWRKETGSPLH
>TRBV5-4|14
ASSPSQTSGSYEQY
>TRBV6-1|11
ASSEFRTDTQY
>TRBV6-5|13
ASSKQGQRQETQY
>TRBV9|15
ASSARWDRVNTGELF
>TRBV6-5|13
ASAAGGNSYNEQF
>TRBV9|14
ASSETGGSYNSPLH
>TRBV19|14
ASSIGLAATTDTQY
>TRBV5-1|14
ASSLGHSGRTDTQY
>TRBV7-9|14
ASSKTDARAKNIQY
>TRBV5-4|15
ASNLGTGGQMNTEAF
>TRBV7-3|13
ASSGAGVSYNEQF
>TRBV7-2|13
ASSPGREVLYEQY
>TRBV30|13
AWTLGPGPGNTIY
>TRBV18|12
ASSPFDSATEAF
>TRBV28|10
ASARGGTEAF
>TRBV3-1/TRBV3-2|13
ASSTRGWRTGELF